The clone carrying this TCR beta chain was picked up many times. The antigen remains undetermined. The data were taken from a study of spatial heterogeneity in lung cancer. Study background: Detected sequences consistently included more beta-chain ones than alpha-chain ones.

Time point given: sample taken at primary tumor resection. Unsorted whole RNA from tumor, nontumor lung or frozen PBMC underwent sequencing. Donation came from about 72 patients with untreated early-stage non-small cell lung cancer. TCRdb fed the 5' RACE reads into MiXCR, producing one record per CDR3 protein. The profile shows about 24,000 distinct CDR3 sequences, 3% to 3.5% of them singletons. Per germline, CDR1 KGHDR and CDR2 SFDVKD. The CDR3 sequence is 15 residues long. Trimming cost V 4 bases and J 3 bases, with 13 bases left between them. Study-wide points: Detection of ubiquitous tumor TCRs in blood was higher at resection than follow-up.

The clonotype originates from a female donor with early-stage non-small cell lung cancer. This chain joins TRBV24-1 and TRBJ2-3; weak D call: TRBD1 (5 bases). The sequenced sample was PBMCs, obtained at surgery. Here the CDR3 reads CATSEKGAMTDTQYF. Written as DNA, the CDR3 is TGTGCCACCAGTGAGAAAGGGGCCATGACAGATACGCAGTATTTT.